This TCR beta chain appears in the sequencing data of a study of T cell responses to AZD1222 COVID-19 vaccine. Notes on this clone: The antigen is undetermined.

The assay was immunoSEQ multiplex PCR, and TCRdb's table has in-frame clones only and misses some. Of under 130,000 clones in the sample, 91% were seen once. Study-wide results and caveats: Donors, mostly white British, included more females; clonal diversity was possibly underestimated.

This specimen was peripheral blood, taken on day 0 of AZD1222 vaccination. The receptor was isolated from an adult in good health.

This chain's CDR3 is CASSVGGGAVSEQYF. The DNA for the CDR3 is TGTGCCAGCAGCGTAGGCGGCGGGGCCGTTAGCGAGCAGTACTTC. The chain is built from TRBV9 and TRBJ2-7, with D possibly matching TRBD2 (6 bases). The CDR3 runs 15 residues. The V gene's germline CDR1 is SGDLS and CDR2 YYNGEE. With 0 bases removed from V and 6 bases from J, the gap between germline ends came to 16 bases.